This T cell receptor (delta chain) was observed in a study of γδ T cells in repeated Plasmodium falciparum infection. Ten or more counts support this clone. The junction shows a germline mismatch at one end, possibly a read error. The CDR3 runs to 22 residues. The germline gives CDR1 TSWWSYY, CDR2 QGS. Gammadelta T cells were flow-sorted from PBMC into Vgamma9/Vdelta2+ and Vdelta2-negative populations for bulk analysis. TCRdb reprocessed the multiplex PCR reads using CATT. Found here are more than 45,000 delta-chain clones, approximately 1.7% of them singletons; the top ten hold around 16%. The genes are TRDV1 and TRDJ1, with 10 bases identical to TRDD3. This clonotype was obtained from a pool of human donors (malaria-infected and uninfected, not separated). Sequencing input: gamma-delta T cells from blood. The CDR3 nucleotides read TGTGCTCTTGGGGAGACTTCCCGGTACTGGGGGATGGGGATACCGTACACCGCTAAACTCATCTTT. Translation: CALGETSRYWGMGIPYTAKLIF.